This T cell receptor (beta chain) came from a study of T cell clonotyping in hematopoietic cell transplantation. Study-level results: Recipient TCR diversity dropped after transplant; expanded clonotypes rose from day 30 to 180. CD4 and CD8 repertoire contributions could not be separated without sorting.

Using immunoSEQ multiplex PCR, the repertoire was profiled, and TCRdb retains in-frame clones only, with some absent. The profile shows around 13,000 clones, about 80% of them singletons. This clone was counted a single time. Its matching antigen is unknown. The sequence was obtained from a female patient in her forties or fifties who had an allogeneic stem cell transplant from a related donor, so T cells may come from the graft donor. Some clones in this sample may be carry-over from other donors' samples. The sequencing here drew on PBMCs, taken 100 days after allogeneic stem cell transplant.

The CDR3, as DNA: TGTGCCAGCAGCTTGGGGGCGACAGGGAACTATGGCTACACCTTC. Residues: CASSLGATGNYGYTF. This chain uses TRBV5-4 with TRBJ1-2; 7 positions agree with TRBD1. The CDR3 length is 15 residues. Germline V gene sequence: CDR1 SGHNT, CDR2 YYREEE (reference sequence). V was clipped by 0 bases and J by 2 bases; unmatched bases: 4.